The rows below give T cell receptor beta chains drawn from one sample of a study of Ad26.COV2.S vaccination and SARS-CoV-2 variants. The repertoire was sequenced with immunoSEQ multiplex PCR; TCRdb's copy has only in-frame clones and lacks some. The sample holds roughly 700,000 clones, 70% to 90% seen once. The sequencing used peripheral blood, collected in a trial of Ad26.COV2.S vaccine versus placebo. These receptors were obtained from a person between 18 and 65 years old who received the Ad26.COV2.S COVID-19 vaccine or a placebo. The conserved cysteine and the conserved F or W are not part of the CDR3 here. A D gene is named only where the DNA matches it firmly.

>TRBD2|TRBV5-8
ASSLGTSGGFAYNEQF
>.|TRBV11-2
ASSLEVGTSYEQY
>.|TRBV6-2/TRBV6-3
ASSQAGTEAF
>TRBD1|TRBV25-1
ASRTDRDNSPLH
>.|TRBV18
ASSPPGGGSSYEQY
>.|TRBV7-6
ASSLSLWAQETQY
>.|TRBV4-3
ASSQELNQPQH
>.|TRBV7-2
ASSSALMGRDGYT
>.|TRBV7-9
ASSLEGTGYGYT
>.|TRBV27
ASRRGQYNEQF
>.|TRBV30
AWSVGQRGAREKLF
>.|TRBV5-1
ASSLVGEPYEQY
>TRBD1|TRBV18
ASSPWTGDNEQF
>.|TRBV2
ASKGTGSTNEKLF
>.|TRBV20-1
SASTNSEQF
>.|TRBV18
ASSLQGLDTQY
>.|TRBV4-1
ASSQGEGYGYEQY
>TRBD1|TRBV19
ASSIGRVGTGGSYNEQF
>TRBD2|TRBV5-1
ASSSGTSLTGELF
>.|TRBV9
ASTNGGNTEAF
>.|TRBV19
ASSSSQGGYGYT
>.|TRBV11-2
ASSSAGGYNEQF
>TRBD2|TRBV13
ASSLRMLAGDEQY
>TRBD1|TRBV3-1/TRBV3-2
ASSTTGTAEKLF
>TRBD1|TRBV30
AWSASTGNQPQH
>TRBD1|TRBV6-2/TRBV6-3
ASSYPGQPSGEKLF
>.|TRBV4-3
ASSQESDPNYGYT
>TRBD1|TRBV5-1
ASSATGGTGELF
>.|TRBV24-1
ATMKRDTQY
>.|TRBV9
ASSVESNTEAF
>TRBD1|TRBV6-1
ASSKAPGQSYGYT
>.|TRBV14
ASSQTRSGPPRGTDTQY
>.|TRBV19
ASRPPGPGQPQH
>.|TRBV7-2
ASSLDSREIYEQY
>.|TRBV5-5
ASSPVVSSNQPQH
>.|TRBV6-6
ASSYPGRTDTQY
>.|TRBV5-8
ASSPVVHEQY
>.|TRBV5-6
ASSSGSNGELF
>.|TRBV12-5
ASGLTGMNTEAF
>TRBD1|TRBV6-4
ASSDSAGTVNSPLH
>.|TRBV5-6
ASTGVRSGYT
>.|TRBV3-1/TRBV3-2
ASSPLTSYGYT